A single sample gave rise to the 31 T cell receptor beta chains below, sequenced in a study of control samples from healthy donors and cancer patients. Clones were read by immunoSEQ multiplex PCR, and TCRdb kept only the in-frame ones, dropping some. The sample yields 100,000 to 150,000 clones, roughly 90% seen once. The sequencing sample was made of blood. The source of these receptors is a woman in her fifties or sixties in good health.

This clone has only one observation. The chain couples TRBV5-1 to TRBJ2-2, with a weak D call TRBD2 (5 bases). The CDR3 length is 15 residues. The V and J ends lost 4 bases and 5 bases respectively, with 15 bases between them. CDR1 and CDR2 (germline): SGHRS, YFSETQ. This chain's CDR3 is CASSRDSPGTGELFF. The CDR3 nucleotides read TGCGCCAGCAGCCGTGACTCGCCGGGGACCGGGGAGCTGTTTTTT.

This rearrangement joins TRBV6-1 to TRBJ1-1, with TRBD1 identical over 7 bases. This CDR3 has 13 amino acids. J lost 10 bases, V lost 3 bases, and 8 bases had no gene match. Germline CDR1 reads MNHNS; CDR2 reads SASEGT. The CDR3 nucleotides read TGTGCCAGCAGTGAGTTGGGACAGCTTTCAGCTTTCTTT. Translation: CASSELGQLSAFF.

V is TRBV9 and J is TRBJ2-7; D is uncertain. V dropped 0 bases and J dropped 2 bases, with 12 bases sitting between them. The CDR3 loop spans 15 amino acids. In germline, CDR1 is SGDLS, CDR2 YYNGEE. The chain's CDR3 is CASSVGVGTTYEQYF. In DNA, the CDR3 is TGTGCCAGCAGCGTAGGCGTGGGTACCACCTACGAGCAGTACTTC. Complete variable domain (other parts from reference TRBV9 and TRBJ2-7): DSGVTQTPKHLITATGQRVTLRCSPRSGDLSVYWYQQSLDQGLQFLIQYYNGEERAKGNILERFSAQQFPDLHSELNLSSLELGDSALYFCASSVGVGTTYEQYFGPGTRLTVT.

Of note for this clone: At one end the junction does not follow the germline gene, possibly because of a read error. The gene calls are TRBV2 and TRBJ2-1; D not certain. The V gene's germline CDR1 is SNHLY and CDR2 FYNNEI. The CDR3 totals 15 residues. CDR3 sequence reads: CASSEPSFSFNEQFF. CDR3 nucleotides: TGTGCCAGCAGTGAACCCAGCTTTTCCTTCAATGAGCAGTTCTTC.

The chain has TRBV19 and TRBJ1-3, with D tentatively TRBD1 (5 bases). Trimming removed 4 bases at V and 3 bases at J, with 13 bases between. Looked up from germline, CDR1 is LNHDA and CDR2 is SQIVND (reference sequence). The CDR3 runs to 15 residues. This CDR3 is CASSTTGELGNTIYF. CDR3 nucleotide sequence: TGTGCCAGTAGTACCACAGGAGAACTTGGAAACACCATATATTTT.

This chain links TRBV5-5 with TRBJ1-2, with TRBD1 as a possible D gene (6 bases). The CDR3 extends over 15 amino acids. Per germline, CDR1 SGHKS and CDR2 YYEKEE (reference sequence). The V and J ends lost 4 bases and 4 bases respectively, with 17 bases between them. In DNA form, the CDR3 reads TGTGCCAGCAGCAGCCAAGGGGGTGTCACCTATGGCTACACCTTC. This encodes CASSSQGGVTYGYTF. Combining the CDR3 with reference TRBV5-5 and TRBJ1-2 gives the whole variable domain DAGVTQSPTHLIKTRGQQVTLRCSPISGHKSVSWYQQVLGQGPQFIFQYYEKEERGRGNFPDRFSARQFPNYSSELNVNALLLGDSALYLCASSSQGGVTYGYTFGSGTRLTVV.

The chain is built from TRBV7-2 and TRBJ2-1; D might be TRBD2 (6 bases). V gave up 5 bases and J gave up 1 base, with 12 bases separating them. CDR1 SGHTA and CDR2 FQGNSA come from the germline V gene. CDR3 length equals 15 residues. The chain's CDR3 is CASSPSGSSYNEQFF. CDR3 coding DNA: TGTGCCAGCAGCCCCAGCGGGTCATCCTACAATGAGCAGTTCTTC.

CDR3 in DNA: TGTGCCAGCAGTAAACAGGGTCGCCACGAGCAGTACTTC. Its protein product is CASSKQGRHEQYF. This chain connects TRBV6-5 to TRBJ2-7; TRBD1 is a possible D gene (6 bases). Germline-derived CDR1 and CDR2 are MNHEY and SVGAGI. Between the trimmed V and J ends, which lost 5 bases and 5 bases, there was a span of 13 bases. The CDR3 covers 13 residues.

J is TRBJ2-4 and V is TRBV6-2 or TRBV6-3, with 8 bases fitting TRBD1. The J segment lost 3 bases and the V segment lost 6 bases, leaving 7 bases of the junction unmatched. Germline V gene sequence: CDR1 MNHEY, CDR2 SVGEGT. The CDR3 loop spans 15 amino acids. CDR3 coding DNA: TGTGCCAGCAGCACGGAAACAGGGGGCAAAAACATTCAGTACTTC. It yields the protein CASSTETGGKNIQYF.

The V call is TRBV28, the J call TRBJ2-7; no clear D gene. Germline V gives CDR1 MDHEN, CDR2 SYDVKM. This CDR3 has 10 residues. The ends were cut back, 6 bases at V and 5 bases at J, with 5 bases in the middle. The CDR3 bases are TGTGCCAGCAGCCACCACGAGCAGTACTTC. Translation: CASSHHEQYF. The complete variable domain, with remaining parts taken from reference TRBV28 and TRBJ2-7, reads DVKVTQSSRYLVKRTGEKVFLECVQDMDHENMFWYRQDPGLGLRLIYFSYDVKMKEKGDIPEGYSVSREKKERFSLILESASTNQTSMYLCASSHHEQYFGPGTRLTVT.

This clone has a single count. The chain uses TRBV4-2 and TRBJ1-3, with D uncertain. Germline CDR1 reads LGHNA; CDR2 reads YNFKEQ. The CDR3 consists of 16 residues. Trimming removed 0 bases at V and 4 bases at J, with 13 bases between. CDR3 amino acids: CASSQDAPATGNTIYF. CDR3 nucleotides: TGTGCCAGCAGCCAAGATGCCCCAGCCACGGGAAACACCATATATTTT.

V and J are TRBV4-2 and TRBJ2-1, with TRBD1 as a possible D gene (5 bases). The V and J ends lost 0 bases and 9 bases respectively, with 12 bases between them. There are 14 residues in the CDR3. Per the germline V gene, CDR1 is LGHNA and CDR2 is YNFKEQ. The CDR3 loop is CASSQDTGYGEQFF. The CDR3 DNA reads as TGTGCCAGCAGCCAAGACACAGGTTACGGTGAGCAGTTCTTC.

The chain couples TRBV15 to TRBJ2-5, with D hard to call. With 1 base removed from V and 0 bases from J, the gap between germline ends came to 12 bases. There are 16 residues in the CDR3. Germline V CDR1 and CDR2: LNHNV, YYDKDF (reference sequence). The chain's CDR3 is CATSRGPHRNQETQYF. CDR3 DNA: TGTGCCACCAGCAGAGGCCCCCACAGAAACCAAGAGACCCAGTACTTC.

This clone was detected once. This chain links TRBV2 with TRBJ1-3; 9 nucleotides line up with TRBD1. The germline V gene encodes CDR1 SNHLY and CDR2 FYNNEI. J gave up 2 bases and V 5 bases, and 13 bases lay outside the gene matches. CDR3 length: 18 amino acids. This CDR3 is CASSTGTGTYITGNTIYF. The CDR3 coding sequence is TGTGCCAGCAGTACAGGGACAGGGACCTATATAACTGGAAACACCATATATTTT.

This clone was seen just once. The V call is TRBV10-2, the J call TRBJ2-1; D perhaps matches TRBD2 (7 bases). The germline V and J ends were trimmed by 6 bases and 4 bases, with 16 bases remaining between them. Germline V gene data show CDR1 as WSHSY and CDR2 as SAAADI. This CDR3 spans 15 amino acids. Written as DNA, the CDR3 is TGCGCCAGCAGGCGAAGCGGGACACGTTACAATGAGCAGTTCTTC. Protein: CASRRSGTRYNEQFF.

This chain links TRBV30 with TRBJ1-1, with D perhaps TRBD1 (5 bases). Germline loops: CDR1 GTSNPN, CDR2 SVGIG (reference sequence). The CDR3 runs to 13 residues. V gave up 0 bases and J gave up 3 bases, with 8 bases separating them. CDR3 nucleotide sequence: TGTGCCTGGAGTGTACCCAGGGACACTGAAGCTTTCTTT. It yields the protein CAWSVPRDTEAFF.

The chain is built from TRBV7-9 and TRBJ2-1; TRBD1 matches 12 bases. The CDR3 consists of 17 residues. Germline V CDR1 and CDR2: SEHNR, FQNEAQ (reference sequence). The junction had 11 bases not matched to a gene; V was cut back by 2 bases and J by 9 bases. The CDR3 nucleotides are TGTGCCAGCAGCTTAAATGCCTGGGACAGGGGGCGCATTGAGCAGTTCTTC. It specifies CASSLNAWDRGRIEQFF.

The CDR3 nucleotides read TGCGCCAGCAGCTTGGATAAGGGTTTAGCTTTCTTT. This encodes CASSLDKGLAFF. J is TRBJ1-1 and V is TRBV5-1; D unresolved. Looked up from germline, CDR1 is SGHRS and CDR2 is YFSETQ. Trimming stripped 0 bases from V and 10 bases from J, with 10 bases between. The CDR3 runs to 12 residues.

Here the CDR3 DNA reads TGCGCCAGCAGCCAAGACCTATATGGCTACACCTTC. It translates to CASSQDLYGYTF. The V call is TRBV4-1, the J call TRBJ1-2; D gene unclear. Per germline, CDR1 MGHRA and CDR2 YSYEKL. The CDR3 has 12 residues. V lost 0 bases and J 5 bases, leaving 4 bases between the germline ends.

The chain recombines TRBV7-8 with TRBJ2-7; D unresolved. The V gene lost 2 bases and the J gene lost 3 bases, with 20 bases spanning the gap. Per germline, CDR1 SGHVS and CDR2 FQNEAQ. This CDR3 has 17 residues. CDR3 sequence (DNA): TGTGCCAGCAGCTTACCGCGCCGAGTATCGCCACACTACGAGCAGTACTTC. Its translation: CASSLPRRVSPHYEQYF.

The chain recombines TRBV2 with TRBJ2-5; 9 nucleotides agree with TRBD2. V shed 3 bases, J shed 4 bases, and the junction held 6 bases outside the gene matches. Per the germline V gene, CDR1 is SNHLY and CDR2 is FYNNEI. The CDR3 spans 15 residues. CDR3: CASSDGLAGLETQYF. Here the CDR3 DNA reads TGTGCCAGCAGTGATGGTCTAGCGGGGTTAGAGACCCAGTACTTC.

The V and J genes are TRBV29-1 and TRBJ1-1, with unresolved D. Trimming removed 4 bases from V and 5 bases from J, with 5 bases in between. The CDR3 runs to 10 residues. Germline V gene lookup returns CDR1 SQVTM and CDR2 ANQGSEA. In DNA form, the CDR3 reads TGCAGCGTTGTAAAAACTGAAGCTTTCTTT. Translating gives CSVVKTEAFF.

The chain has TRBV13 and TRBJ1-1, with D possibly being TRBD1 (6 bases). Between the trimmed V and J ends, which lost 9 bases and 5 bases, there was a span of 19 bases. Germline loops: CDR1 PRHDT, CDR2 FYEKMQ (reference sequence). The CDR3 spans 14 residues. CDR3 sequence: CASNLGRGGTEAFF. CDR3 sequence (DNA): TGTGCCAGTAACTTGGGCAGGGGAGGTACTGAAGCTTTCTTT.

The CDR3 DNA sequence: TGCGCCAGCAGCCCCGGGACTAGCGGGACTCAAGAGACCCAGTACTTC. Its translation is CASSPGTSGTQETQYF. The genes are TRBV5-1 and TRBJ2-5; 13 positions match TRBD2. V gave up 4 bases and J gave up 2 bases; unmatched junction bases: 5. Germline-derived CDR1 and CDR2 are SGHRS and YFSETQ. This CDR3 contains 16 residues.

The rearrangement links TRBV11-3 to TRBJ2-2; D is uncertain. The V and J ends lost 0 bases and 6 bases respectively, with 8 bases between them. The CDR3 covers 14 residues. Germline-derived CDR1 and CDR2 are SGHNT and YENEEA. The CDR3 DNA sequence: TGTGCCAGCAGCTTAGAAAGTATCTCCGGGGAGCTGTTTTTT. It is translated as CASSLESISGELFF.

V gene TRBV12-5 combines with J gene TRBJ1-5; TRBD1 agrees at 7 bases. Germline V lookup: CDR1 LGHNT, CDR2 FRNRAP. Trimming at V came to 1 base and at J to 4 bases, leaving 7 bases not matched to a gene. The CDR3 runs 16 residues. Written as DNA, the CDR3 is TGTGCTAGTGGTTTGGGCCTCGGGACAGCTAATCAGCCCCAGCATTTT. This gives the protein CASGLGLGTANQPQHF.

DNA of the CDR3: TGCGCCAGCAGCCAAGATGCACGAGTCACTGAAGCTTTCTTT. Protein sequence: CASSQDARVTEAFF. V and J are TRBV4-1 and TRBJ1-1; the D is unclear. The CDR3 consists of 14 residues. V gave up 0 bases and J gave up 4 bases, with 9 bases separating them. From germline, CDR1 is MGHRA and CDR2 YSYEKL.

J is TRBJ2-6 and V is TRBV5-1; D ambiguous. This CDR3 contains 13 residues. Trimming pared 4 bases from V and 2 bases from J, leaving 4 bases between. CDR1 and CDR2 (germline): SGHRS, YFSETQ. CDR3 protein: CASSGTGANVLTF. CDR3 bases: TGCGCCAGCAGCGGAACTGGGGCCAACGTCCTGACTTTC.

The V and J genes are TRBV13 and TRBJ1-2; a possible D gene is TRBD1 (5 bases). V dropped 3 bases and J dropped 8 bases, with 13 bases sitting between them. The CDR3 contains 13 residues. The germline V gene has CDR1 PRHDT and CDR2 FYEKMQ (reference sequence). The CDR3 is CASSFRDSGGYTF. The DNA of the CDR3 is TGTGCCAGCAGCTTCCGGGACTCCGGGGGCTACACCTTC.

The J gene is TRBJ2-5, the V gene TRBV5-1; 8 bases align to TRBD2. With V trimmed by 4 bases and J by 1 base, 6 bases remained unmatched. CDR1 and CDR2 from the germline V gene are SGHRS and YFSETQ. The CDR3 runs 15 residues. CDR3 amino acids: CASSAQAGAQETQYF. The CDR3 DNA reads as TGCGCCAGCAGCGCCCAAGCGGGGGCCCAAGAGACCCAGTACTTC.

This rearrangement joins TRBV3-1 (or the pseudogene TRBV3-2) to TRBJ2-4; D is uncertain. Germline CDR1 is LGHDT and CDR2 is YNNKEL (reference sequence). Trimming pared 0 bases from V and 0 bases from J, leaving 6 bases between. The CDR3 length is 15 residues. CDR3 region: CASSQESLAKNIQYF. CDR3 nucleotide sequence: TGTGCCAGCAGCCAAGAGAGTCTAGCCAAAAACATTCAGTACTTC.